This T cell receptor beta chain stems from a study of metastatic and nonmetastatic thyroid tumors. About the research overall: Malignant and benign thyroid patients had repertoires compared in peripheral blood and tumor or nodule tissue. Notes on the study in general: Patients with malignant thyroid tumors reportedly had significantly higher TCR beta diversity than those with benign nodules, in blood and tumor.

Until they underwent thyroid surgery, no patient had received any treatment. Study processing details: Construction of a distant-metastasis classifier for papillary thyroid cancer relied on CDR3 differences across clinicopathological groups. MiXCR was used by TCRdb to re-call the PCR reads. The V and J calls shown here were made by TCRdb, not taken from the authors' results. The sample includes roughly 13,000 clones, 28% of them seen just once. This clone occurred many times. Antigen specificity is unknown. This CDR3 contains 15 residues. Germline V gene data show CDR1 as SGHAT and CDR2 as FQNNGV. Trimming took 3 bases from V and 7 from J; bases not matched to a gene: 8.

The TCR sequence derives from a female donor with papillary thyroid cancer or a benign thyroid nodule (not recorded which). Some clones in this sample may be carry-over from other donors' samples. The V gene is TRBV11-2, the J gene TRBJ2-1, with 8 bases fitting TRBD1. Sequenced material: tumor tissue. The CDR3 nucleotides are TGTGCCAGCAGCTTGCGGGACAGGCGTTGGAATGAGCAGTTCTTC. This sequence encodes CASSLRDRRWNEQFF. The full variable domain, with the rest looked up from reference TRBV11-2 and TRBJ2-1, is EAGVAQSPRYKIIEKRQSVAFWCNPISGHATLYWYQQILGQGPKLLIQFQNNGVVDDSQLPKDRFSAERLKGVDSTLKIQPAKLEDSAVYLCASSLRDRRWNEQFFGPGTRLTVL.